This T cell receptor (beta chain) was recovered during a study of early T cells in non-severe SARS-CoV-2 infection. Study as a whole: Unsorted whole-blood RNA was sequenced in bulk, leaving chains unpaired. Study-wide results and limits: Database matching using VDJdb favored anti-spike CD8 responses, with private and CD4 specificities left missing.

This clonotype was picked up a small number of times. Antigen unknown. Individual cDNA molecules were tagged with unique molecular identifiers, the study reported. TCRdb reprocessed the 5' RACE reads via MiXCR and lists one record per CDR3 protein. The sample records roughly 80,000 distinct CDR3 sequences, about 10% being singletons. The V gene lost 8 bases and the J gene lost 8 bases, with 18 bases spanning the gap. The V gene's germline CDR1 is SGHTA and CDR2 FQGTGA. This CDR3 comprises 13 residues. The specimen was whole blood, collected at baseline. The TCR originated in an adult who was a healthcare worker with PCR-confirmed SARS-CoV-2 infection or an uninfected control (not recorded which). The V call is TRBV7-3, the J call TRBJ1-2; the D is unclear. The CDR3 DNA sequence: TGTGCCAGCGGTATGTTGACTAGTGGAGGCTACACCTTC. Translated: CASGMLTSGGYTF.